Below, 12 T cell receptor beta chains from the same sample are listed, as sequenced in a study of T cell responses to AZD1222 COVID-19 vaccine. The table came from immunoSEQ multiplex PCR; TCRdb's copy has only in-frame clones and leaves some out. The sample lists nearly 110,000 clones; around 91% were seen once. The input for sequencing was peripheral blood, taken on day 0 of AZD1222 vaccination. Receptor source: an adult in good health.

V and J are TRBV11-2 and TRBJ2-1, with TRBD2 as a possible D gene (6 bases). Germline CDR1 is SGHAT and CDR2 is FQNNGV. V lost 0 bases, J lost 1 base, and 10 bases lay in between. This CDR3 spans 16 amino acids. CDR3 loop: CASSLESGSSYNEQFF. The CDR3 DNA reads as TGTGCCAGCAGCTTAGAAAGCGGGTCTTCCTACAATGAGCAGTTCTTC.

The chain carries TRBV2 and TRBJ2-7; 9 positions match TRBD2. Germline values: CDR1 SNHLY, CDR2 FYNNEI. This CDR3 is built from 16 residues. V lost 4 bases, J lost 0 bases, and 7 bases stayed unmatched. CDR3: CASSGGSGGTSYEQYF. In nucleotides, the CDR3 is TGTGCCAGCAGTGGGGGAAGCGGGGGGACCTCCTACGAGCAGTACTTC.

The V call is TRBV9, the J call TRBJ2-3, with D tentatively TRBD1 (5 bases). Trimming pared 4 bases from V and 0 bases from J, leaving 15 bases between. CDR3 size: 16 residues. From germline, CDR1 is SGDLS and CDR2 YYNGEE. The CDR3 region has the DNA TGTGCCAGCAGCCCCCGACAGCAACCAAGCACAGATACGCAGTATTTT. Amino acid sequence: CASSPRQQPSTDTQYF.

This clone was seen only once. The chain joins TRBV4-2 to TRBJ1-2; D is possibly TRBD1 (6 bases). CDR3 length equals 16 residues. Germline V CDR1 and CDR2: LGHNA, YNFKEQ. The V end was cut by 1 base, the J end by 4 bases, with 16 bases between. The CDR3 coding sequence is TGTGCCAGCAGCCAAGTGTCAGGGGCAGAGATCTATGGCTACACCTTC. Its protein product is CASSQVSGAEIYGYTF.

The CDR3 DNA sequence: TGTGCCAGCAGCCAAGGCCCGAGCTCCTATAATTCACCCCTCCACTTT. Protein product: CASSQGPSSYNSPLHF. The chain employs TRBV14 and TRBJ1-6, with D uncertain. The V gene's germline CDR1 is SGHDN and CDR2 FVKESK. There are 16 residues in the CDR3. V was clipped by 1 base and J by 0 bases, with 7 bases between them. Complete variable domain (other parts from reference TRBV14 and TRBJ1-6): EAGVTQFPSHSVIEKGQTVTLRCDPISGHDNLYWYRRVMGKEIKFLLHFVKESKQDESGMPNNRFLAERTGGTYSTLKVQPAELEDSGVYFCASSQGPSSYNSPLHFGNGTRLTVT.

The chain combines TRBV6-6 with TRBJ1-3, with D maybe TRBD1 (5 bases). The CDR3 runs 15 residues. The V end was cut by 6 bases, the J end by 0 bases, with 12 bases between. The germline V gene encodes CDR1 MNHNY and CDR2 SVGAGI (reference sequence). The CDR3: CASSPLQGSGNTIYF. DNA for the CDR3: TGTGCCAGCAGCCCCCTTCAGGGCTCTGGAAACACCATATATTTT.

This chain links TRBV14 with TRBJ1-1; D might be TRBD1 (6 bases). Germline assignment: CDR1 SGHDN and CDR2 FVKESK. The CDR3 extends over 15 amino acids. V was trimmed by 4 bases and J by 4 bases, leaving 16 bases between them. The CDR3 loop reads CASSRAWGGGTEAFF. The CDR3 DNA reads TGTGCCAGCAGCCGCGCGTGGGGAGGGGGCACTGAAGCTTTCTTT. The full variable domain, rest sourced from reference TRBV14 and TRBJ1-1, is EAGVTQFPSHSVIEKGQTVTLRCDPISGHDNLYWYRRVMGKEIKFLLHFVKESKQDESGMPNNRFLAERTGGTYSTLKVQPAELEDSGVYFCASSRAWGGGTEAFFGQGTRLTVV.

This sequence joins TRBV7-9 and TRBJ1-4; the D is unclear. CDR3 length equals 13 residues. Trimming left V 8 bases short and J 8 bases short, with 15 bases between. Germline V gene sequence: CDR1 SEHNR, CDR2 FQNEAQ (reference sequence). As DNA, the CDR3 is TGTGCCAGCGCGGACTTTCTGGGGGAAAAACTGTTTTTT. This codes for CASADFLGEKLFF.

Here the CDR3 DNA reads TGTGCCAGCAGCCCGGGGGCGTTTTCCCCCTACGAGCAGTACTTC. Encoded protein: CASSPGAFSPYEQYF. The chain joins TRBV7-2 to TRBJ2-7; D is tentatively TRBD1 or TRBD2 (6 bases each). CDR3 size: 15 residues. V lost 5 bases to trimming and J lost 2 bases, with 16 bases between them. Germline CDR1 is SGHTA and CDR2 is FQGNSA. Supplemented by reference TRBV7-2 and TRBJ2-7, the full variable domain reads GAGVSQSPSNKVTEKGKDVELRCDPISGHTALYWYRQSLGQGLEFLIYFQGNSAPDKSGLPSDRFSAERTGGSVSTLTIQRTQQEDSAVYLCASSPGAFSPYEQYFGPGTRLTVT.

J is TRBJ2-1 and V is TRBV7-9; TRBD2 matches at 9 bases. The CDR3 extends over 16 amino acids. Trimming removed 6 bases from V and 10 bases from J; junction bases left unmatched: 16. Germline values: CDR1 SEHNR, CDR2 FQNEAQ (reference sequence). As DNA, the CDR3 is TGTGCCAGCAGGCCCCGGACTAGCGTCAGTCTGCAAGAGCAGTTCTTC. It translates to CASRPRTSVSLQEQFF.

The DNA of the CDR3 is TGTGCCAGCAGCTGGGCCAATACGCAGTATTTT. Protein: CASSWANTQYF. The chain employs TRBV5-6 and TRBJ2-3; no reliable D call. V was pared by 3 bases and J by 7 bases, with 6 bases between. This CDR3 spans 11 amino acids. Germline lookup yields CDR1 SGHDT and CDR2 YYEEEE.

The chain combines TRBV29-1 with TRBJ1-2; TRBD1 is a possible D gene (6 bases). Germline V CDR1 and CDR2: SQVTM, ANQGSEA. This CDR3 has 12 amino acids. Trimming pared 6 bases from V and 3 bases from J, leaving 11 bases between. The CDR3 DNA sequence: TGCAGCGTGACCAGGGGTGACTATGGCTACACCTTC. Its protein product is CSVTRGDYGYTF.